This note documents a single T cell receptor (beta chain) sequence. Antigen: not known. This record belongs to a study of OX40 agonist ivuxolimab in advanced cancers. Background on the study: Patients enrolled in dose escalation were diagnosed with hepatocellular carcinoma, melanoma, renal cell or head and neck cancer. Study observations and caveats: The work left the antigen specificity of expanded peripheral T cells undetermined. Normalized T-cell clonal expansion was also low in a subset of nonresponders.

Here immunoSEQ multiplex PCR was the method, and the copy in TCRdb shows in-frame clones only, minus some. The sample lists around 70,000 clones; 85% were seen once. Blood samples were obtained at baseline, cycle 4 day 1, and cycle 7 day 1. The V and J ends lost 5 bases and 6 bases respectively, with 11 bases between them. CDR1 and CDR2 from the germline V gene are MNHGY and SAAAGT. The CDR3 has 14 residues. The sample consisted of CD4+ or CD8+ T cells sorted from blood, taken in a trial of the OX40 agonist ivuxolimab. This sequence joins TRBV6-8 and TRBJ1-6, with a weak D call TRBD1 (5 bases). The TCR was taken from an adult with an advanced solid tumor such as melanoma, head and neck, liver or kidney cancer. The CDR3 sequence: CASSGGGSNSPLHF. CDR3 DNA: TGTGCCAGCAGTGGGGGGGGATCTAATTCACCCCTCCACTTT.